These T cell receptor beta chains were read from a single sample in a study of Ad26.COV2.S vaccination and SARS-CoV-2 variants. Method: immunoSEQ multiplex PCR; TCRdb's copy keeps in-frame clones and lacks some. This sample has 150,000 to 200,000 clones, with around 85% found just once. Material: peripheral blood, obtained after recovery from COVID-19. These receptors originate from a human donor who had recovered from COVID-19. CDR3s include the opening cysteine and the closing phenylalanine or tryptophan. The D gene is left open where the match is weak. A row's size may be missing; if present it is once, few, many or a size class.

CDR3aa: CASSLGRAGTGYTF
CDR3nt: TGTGCCAGCAGCTTAGGGAGGGCGGGGACTGGCTACACCTTC
abundance: .
j_gene: TRBJ1-2
d_gene: .
v_gene: TRBV11-2

CDR3aa: CASSLVSSGEETQYF
CDR3nt: TGTGCCAGCAGCTTAGTGTCTAGCGGGGAGGAGACCCAGTACTTC
abundance: once
j_gene: TRBJ2-5
d_gene: TRBD2
v_gene: TRBV7-2

CDR3aa: CAISESRGFGSYTF
CDR3nt: TGTGCCATCAGTGAGTCGAGGGGTTTTGGAAGCTACACCTTC
abundance: .
j_gene: TRBJ1-2
d_gene: .
v_gene: TRBV10-3

CDR3aa: CASSFEAANTEAFF
CDR3nt: TGTGCCAGCAGTTTTGAGGCGGCGAACACTGAAGCTTTCTTT
abundance: .
j_gene: TRBJ1-1
d_gene: .
v_gene: TRBV28

CDR3aa: CASSSGGGFNQPQHF
CDR3nt: TGTGCCAGCAGCTCAGGAGGGGGATTTAATCAGCCCCAGCATTTT
abundance: .
j_gene: TRBJ1-5
d_gene: .
v_gene: TRBV7-6

CDR3aa: CASSRRTVYGYTF
CDR3nt: TGTGCCAGCAGCCGCCGGACAGTTTATGGCTACACCTTC
abundance: once
j_gene: TRBJ1-2
d_gene: .
v_gene: TRBV5-4

CDR3aa: CASREDGRGPQHF
CDR3nt: TGTGCCAGCAGGGAGGATGGCCGTGGGCCCCAGCATTTT
abundance: .
j_gene: TRBJ1-5
d_gene: .
v_gene: TRBV6-5

CDR3aa: CASSEGRTSGGVTDTQYF
CDR3nt: TGTGCCAGCAGTGAAGGGAGGACTAGCGGGGGGGTAACAGATACGCAGTATTTT
abundance: .
j_gene: TRBJ2-3
d_gene: TRBD2
v_gene: TRBV2

CDR3aa: CASSMDRANYGYTF
CDR3nt: TGTGCCAGTAGTATGGACAGGGCTAACTATGGCTACACCTTC
abundance: .
j_gene: TRBJ1-2
d_gene: TRBD1
v_gene: TRBV19

CDR3aa: CASSLGGTAYNEQFF
CDR3nt: TGTGCCAGCAGCTTGGGCGGGACGGCATACAATGAGCAGTTCTTC
abundance: .
j_gene: TRBJ2-1
d_gene: .
v_gene: TRBV5-4

CDR3aa: CASSGTDRYKNEKLFF
CDR3nt: TGTGCCAGCAGTGGGACGGACAGGTATAAGAATGAAAAACTGTTTTTT
abundance: few
j_gene: TRBJ1-4
d_gene: TRBD1
v_gene: TRBV6-1

CDR3aa: CATLPRDRVNYGYTF
CDR3nt: TGTGCCACTCTCCCCCGGGACAGGGTTAACTATGGCTACACCTTC
abundance: .
j_gene: TRBJ1-2
d_gene: TRBD1
v_gene: TRBV19

CDR3aa: CASSDTPLPGSSYNEQFF
CDR3nt: TGTGCCAGCTCAGACACCCCCCTTCCCGGTAGCTCCTACAATGAGCAGTTCTTC
abundance: .
j_gene: TRBJ2-1
d_gene: .
v_gene: TRBV18

CDR3aa: CASGRGLPEAFF
CDR3nt: TGTGCCAGCGGCAGGGGACTACCTGAAGCTTTCTTT
abundance: .
j_gene: TRBJ1-1
d_gene: .
v_gene: TRBV28